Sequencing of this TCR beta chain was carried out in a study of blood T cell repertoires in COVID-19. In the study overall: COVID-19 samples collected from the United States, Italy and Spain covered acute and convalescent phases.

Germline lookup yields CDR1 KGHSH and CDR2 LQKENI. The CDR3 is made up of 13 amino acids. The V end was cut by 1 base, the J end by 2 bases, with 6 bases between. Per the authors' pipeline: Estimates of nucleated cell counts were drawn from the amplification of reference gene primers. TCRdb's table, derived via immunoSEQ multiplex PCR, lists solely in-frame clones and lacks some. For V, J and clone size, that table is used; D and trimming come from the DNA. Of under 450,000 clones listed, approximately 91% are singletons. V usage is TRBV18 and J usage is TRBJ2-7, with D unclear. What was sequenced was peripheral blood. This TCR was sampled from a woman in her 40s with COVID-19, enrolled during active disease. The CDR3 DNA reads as TGTGCCAGCTCACCACGGCGGACCTACGAGCAGTACTTC. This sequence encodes CASSPRRTYEQYF.